This is a list of T cell receptor beta chains from one sample in a study of blood T cell repertoires in COVID-19. The assay was immunoSEQ multiplex PCR, and TCRdb's table has in-frame clones only and misses some. The sample yields 75,000 to 100,000 clones, almost 85% seen once. The sequencing sample was made of peripheral blood. The source of these receptors is a human donor in a cohort sampled during active COVID-19. Both conserved end residues are part of each CDR3. D genes are given only for firm matches.

J,V,D,CDR3,DNA
TRBJ2-7,TRBV6-6,TRBD2,CASSSGGAREQYF,TGTGCCAGCAGTAGCGGGGGGGCGCGCGAGCAGTACTTC
TRBJ2-5,TRBV28,.,CASSFQQETQYF,TGTGCCAGCAGTTTCCAGCAAGAGACCCAGTACTTC
TRBJ2-7,TRBV7-2,TRBD1,CASSLDRGQSRQYF,TGTGCCAGCAGCTTAGATAGGGGACAGTCGAGGCAGTACTTC
TRBJ2-2,TRBV11-2,.,CASSLASGTGELFF,TGTGCCAGCAGCTTAGCTTCGGGCACCGGGGAGCTGTTTTTT
TRBJ1-3,TRBV5-4,TRBD1,CARTDRDNGNTIYF,TGTGCCAGGACGGACAGGGACAATGGAAACACCATATATTTT
TRBJ1-2,TRBV7-2,TRBD1,CASSSRDRGRGYTF,TGTGCCAGCAGCAGCCGGGACAGGGGCAGGGGCTACACCTTC
TRBJ2-7,TRBV24-1,.,CATSDNNYYEQYF,TGTGCCACCAGTGATAACAACTACTACGAGCAGTACTTC
TRBJ2-3,TRBV5-6,.,CASSFGGAHSTDTQYF,TGTGCCAGCAGCTTTGGCGGGGCCCACAGCACAGATACGCAGTATTTT
TRBJ1-2,TRBV6-5,TRBD1,CASSPKTGLNGYTF,TGTGCCAGCAGCCCAAAGACAGGGTTGAATGGCTACACCTTC
TRBJ1-4,TRBV2,.,CASSDRFRSEKLFF,TGTGCCAGCAGCGACCGCTTCAGGTCCGAAAAACTGTTTTTT